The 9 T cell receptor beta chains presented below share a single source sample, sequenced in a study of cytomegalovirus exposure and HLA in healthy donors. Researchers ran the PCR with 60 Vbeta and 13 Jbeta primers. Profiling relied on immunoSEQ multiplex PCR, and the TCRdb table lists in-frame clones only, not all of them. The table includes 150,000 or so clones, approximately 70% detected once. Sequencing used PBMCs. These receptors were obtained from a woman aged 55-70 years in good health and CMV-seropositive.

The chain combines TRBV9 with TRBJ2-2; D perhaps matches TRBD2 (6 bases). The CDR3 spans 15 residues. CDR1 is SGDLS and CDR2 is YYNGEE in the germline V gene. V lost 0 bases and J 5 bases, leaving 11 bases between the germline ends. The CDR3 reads CASSVAGRRTGELFF. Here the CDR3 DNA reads TGTGCCAGCAGCGTAGCCGGGAGAAGAACCGGGGAGCTGTTTTTT.

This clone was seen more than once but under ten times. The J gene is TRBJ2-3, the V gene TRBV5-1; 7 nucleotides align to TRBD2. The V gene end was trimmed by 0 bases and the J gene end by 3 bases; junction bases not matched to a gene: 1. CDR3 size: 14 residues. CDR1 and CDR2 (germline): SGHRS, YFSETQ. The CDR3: CASSLGSGTDTQYF. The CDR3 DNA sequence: TGCGCCAGCAGCTTGGGTAGCGGGACAGATACGCAGTATTTT.

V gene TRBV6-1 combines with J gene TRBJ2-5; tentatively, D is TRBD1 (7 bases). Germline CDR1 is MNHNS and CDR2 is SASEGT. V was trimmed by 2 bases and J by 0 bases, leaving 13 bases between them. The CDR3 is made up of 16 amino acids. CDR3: CASSEFAGQYQETQYF. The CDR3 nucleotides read TGTGCCAGCAGTGAATTTGCGGGACAGTACCAAGAGACCCAGTACTTC.

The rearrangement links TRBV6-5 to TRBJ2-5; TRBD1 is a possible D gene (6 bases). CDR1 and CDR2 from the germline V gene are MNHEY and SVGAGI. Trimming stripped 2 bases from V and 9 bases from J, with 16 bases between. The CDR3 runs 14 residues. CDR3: CASSYGTPRSPQYF. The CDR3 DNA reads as TGTGCCAGCAGTTACGGGACACCGAGGAGTCCCCAGTACTTC.

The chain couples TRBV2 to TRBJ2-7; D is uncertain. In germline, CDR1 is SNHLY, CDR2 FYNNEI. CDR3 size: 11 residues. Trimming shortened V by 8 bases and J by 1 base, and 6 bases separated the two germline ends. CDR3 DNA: TGTGCCAGCGGGCCGTCCTACGAGCAGTACTTC. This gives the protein CASGPSYEQYF.

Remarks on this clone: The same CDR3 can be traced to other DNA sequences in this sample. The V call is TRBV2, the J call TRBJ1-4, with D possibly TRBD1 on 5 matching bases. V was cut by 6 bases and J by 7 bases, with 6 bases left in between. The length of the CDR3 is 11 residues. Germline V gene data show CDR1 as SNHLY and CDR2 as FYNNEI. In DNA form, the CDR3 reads TGTGCCAGCAGGGACATTGAAAAACTGTTTTTT. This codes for CASRDIEKLFF.

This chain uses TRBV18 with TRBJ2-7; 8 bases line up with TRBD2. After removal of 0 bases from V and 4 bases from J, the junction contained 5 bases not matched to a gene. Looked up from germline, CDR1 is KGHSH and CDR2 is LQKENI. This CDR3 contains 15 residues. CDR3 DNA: TGTGCCAGCTCACCACCGTCACTAGCGGAGTACGAGCAGTACTTC. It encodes CASSPPSLAEYEQYF.

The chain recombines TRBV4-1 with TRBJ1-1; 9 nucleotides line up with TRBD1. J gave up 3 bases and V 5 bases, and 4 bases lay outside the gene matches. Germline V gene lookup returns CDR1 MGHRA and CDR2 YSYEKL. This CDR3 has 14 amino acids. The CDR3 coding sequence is TGCGCCAGCAGCTTACAGGGGGCGGACACTGAAGCTTTCTTT. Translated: CASSLQGADTEAFF.

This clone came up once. CDR3 protein: CASSSTGSGNTEAFF. The CDR3 nucleotides are TGTGCCAGCAGTTCGACAGGATCTGGGAACACTGAAGCTTTCTTT. The rearrangement joins TRBV28 to TRBJ1-1; weak D call: TRBD1 (6 bases). V was trimmed by 4 bases and J by 1 base, leaving 13 bases between them. Germline lookup yields CDR1 MDHEN and CDR2 SYDVKM. There are 15 residues in the CDR3. The whole variable domain, filled in from reference TRBV28 and TRBJ1-1, reads DVKVTQSSRYLVKRTGEKVFLECVQDMDHENMFWYRQDPGLGLRLIYFSYDVKMKEKGDIPEGYSVSREKKERFSLILESASTNQTSMYLCASSSTGSGNTEAFFGQGTRLTVV.